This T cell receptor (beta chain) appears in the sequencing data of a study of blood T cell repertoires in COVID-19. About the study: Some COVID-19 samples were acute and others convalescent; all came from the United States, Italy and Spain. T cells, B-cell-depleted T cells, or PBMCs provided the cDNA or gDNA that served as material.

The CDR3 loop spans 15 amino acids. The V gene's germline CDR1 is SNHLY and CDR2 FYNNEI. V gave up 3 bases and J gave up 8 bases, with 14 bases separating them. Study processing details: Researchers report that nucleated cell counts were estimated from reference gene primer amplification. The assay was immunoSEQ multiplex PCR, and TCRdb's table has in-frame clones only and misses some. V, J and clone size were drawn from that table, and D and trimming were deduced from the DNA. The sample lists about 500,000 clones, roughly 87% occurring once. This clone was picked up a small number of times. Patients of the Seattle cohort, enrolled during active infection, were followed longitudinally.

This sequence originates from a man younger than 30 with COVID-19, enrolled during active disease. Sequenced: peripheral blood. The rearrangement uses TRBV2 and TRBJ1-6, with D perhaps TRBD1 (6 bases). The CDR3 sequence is CASSDGGGLHSPLHF. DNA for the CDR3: TGTGCCAGCAGTGATGGCGGGGGGCTTCATTCACCCCTCCACTTT.